The sequence of this TCR beta chain was determined in a study of T cell responses to AZD1222 COVID-19 vaccine. General study results and limits: Spike-specific TCR breadth and depth rose after two AZD1222 doses. Dominant CD4 TCR responses targeted spike regions 160-218 and 743-854.

A remark on this clone: As yet, its antigen is unknown.

V gave up 2 bases and J gave up 2 bases, with 6 bases separating them. Germline V lookup: CDR1 SGHVS, CDR2 FQNEAQ. This CDR3 is built from 13 residues. Measured with immunoSEQ multiplex PCR; TCRdb has only the in-frame clones, and not every one. This table has 90,000 or so clones, around 89% appearing once. The V gene is TRBV7-8, the J gene TRBJ1-1; D not resolved. Specimen: peripheral blood, collected 28 days after the second AZD1222 dose. The origin of this receptor is an adult who received the AZD1222 COVID-19 vaccine. CDR3 loop: CASSLIPNTEAFF. In DNA form, the CDR3 reads TGTGCCAGCAGCTTAATTCCCAACACTGAAGCTTTCTTT.